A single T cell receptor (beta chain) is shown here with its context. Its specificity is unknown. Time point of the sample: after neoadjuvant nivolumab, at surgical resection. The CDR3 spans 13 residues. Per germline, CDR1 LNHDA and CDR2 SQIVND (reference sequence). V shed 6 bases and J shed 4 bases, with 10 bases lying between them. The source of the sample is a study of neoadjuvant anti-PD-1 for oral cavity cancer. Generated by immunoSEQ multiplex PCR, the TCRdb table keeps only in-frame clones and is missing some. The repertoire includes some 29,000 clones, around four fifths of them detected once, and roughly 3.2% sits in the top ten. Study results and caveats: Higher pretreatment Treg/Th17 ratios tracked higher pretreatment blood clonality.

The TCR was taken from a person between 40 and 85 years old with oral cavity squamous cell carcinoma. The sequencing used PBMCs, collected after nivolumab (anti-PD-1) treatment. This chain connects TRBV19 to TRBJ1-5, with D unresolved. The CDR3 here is CASRVDRNQPQHF. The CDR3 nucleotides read TGTGCCAGTAGGGTAGACCGAAATCAGCCCCAGCATTTT.